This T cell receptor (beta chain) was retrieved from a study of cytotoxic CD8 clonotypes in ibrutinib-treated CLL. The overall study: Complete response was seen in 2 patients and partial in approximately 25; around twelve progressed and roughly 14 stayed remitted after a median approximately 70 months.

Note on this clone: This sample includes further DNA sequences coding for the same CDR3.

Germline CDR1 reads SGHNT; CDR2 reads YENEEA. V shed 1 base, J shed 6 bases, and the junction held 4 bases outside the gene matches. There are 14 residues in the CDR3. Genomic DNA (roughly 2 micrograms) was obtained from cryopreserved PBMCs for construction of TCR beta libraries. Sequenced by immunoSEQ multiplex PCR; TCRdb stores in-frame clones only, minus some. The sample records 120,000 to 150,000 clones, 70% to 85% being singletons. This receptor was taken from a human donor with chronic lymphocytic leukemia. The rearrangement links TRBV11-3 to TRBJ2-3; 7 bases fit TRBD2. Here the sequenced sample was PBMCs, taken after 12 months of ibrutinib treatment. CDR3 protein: CASSLGGSTDTQYF. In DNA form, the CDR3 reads TGTGCCAGCAGCTTAGGCGGGAGTACGGATACGCAGTATTTT.